These T cell receptor beta chains were read from a single sample in a study of OX40 agonist ivuxolimab in advanced cancers. The data were produced by immunoSEQ multiplex PCR, yet TCRdb's version contains in-frame clones alone and is incomplete. Of 70,000 or so clones listed, about 83% are singletons. This material consisted of CD4+ or CD8+ T cells sorted from blood, taken in a trial of the OX40 agonist ivuxolimab. These receptors all stem from an adult with an advanced solid tumor such as melanoma, head and neck, liver or kidney cancer. CDR3s include the opening cysteine and the closing phenylalanine or tryptophan. The D gene is left open where the match is weak. Only part of the rows carry a size: once, few, many, or a class if the clone is expanded.

TRBV5-1,TRBD2,TRBJ2-1,.,TGCGCCAGCAGCACCTCCTCCACTAGCGCCCCCTACAATGAGCAGTTCTTC,CASSTSSTSAPYNEQFF
TRBV5-6,.,TRBJ2-7,.,TGTGCCAGCAGCCCGCCGCCGGGGGAAGGCTACGAGCAGTACTTC,CASSPPPGEGYEQYF
TRBV5-1,.,TRBJ2-5,.,TGCGCCAGCAGCTTCAATACGTACCAAGAGACCCAGTACTTC,CASSFNTYQETQYF
TRBV7-2,.,TRBJ2-3,.,TGTGCCAGCAGCTTAGCGGGGGCTAGCACAGATACGCAGTATTTT,CASSLAGASTDTQYF
TRBV7-9,TRBD2,TRBJ2-5,.,TGTGCCAGCAGCTTAGGGCGGGAGTTCTTCCAAGAGACCCAGTACTTC,CASSLGREFFQETQYF
TRBV9,.,TRBJ2-1,.,TGTGCCAGCAGCCGAACAGACACGCCGAGCTCCTACAATGAGCAGTTCTTC,CASSRTDTPSSYNEQFF
TRBV7-7,.,TRBJ2-7,.,TGTGCCAGCAGCTTAGCGCAGGGGACCTCCTACGAGCAGTACTTC,CASSLAQGTSYEQYF
TRBV29-1,.,TRBJ1-1,.,TGCAGCGTTGAATTAGCGATGGGGGCGGGTTTCTTT,CSVELAMGAGFF
TRBV5-4,.,TRBJ2-2,once,TGTGCCAGCAGCTTGGTTGGTGTTACCGGGGAGCTGTTTTTT,CASSLVGVTGELFF
TRBV6-5,.,TRBJ2-2,.,TGTGCCAGCAGTAGGACTACGAACACCGGGGAGCTGTTTTTT,CASSRTTNTGELFF
TRBV29-1,.,TRBJ1-2,.,TGCAGCGTTGGACAACTCTATGGCTACACCTTC,CSVGQLYGYTF
TRBV4-1,.,TRBJ2-5,few,TGCGCCAGCAGCCAAGGTTCCATACGTCAAGAGACCCAGTACTTC,CASSQGSIRQETQYF
TRBV7-3,.,TRBJ2-3,.,TGTGCCAGCAGCTTAGGGGGGACAGATACGCAGTATTTT,CASSLGGTDTQYF
TRBV11-3,.,TRBJ2-3,.,TGTGCCAGCAGCTTGGGACGTAGCACAGATACGCAGTATTTT,CASSLGRSTDTQYF
TRBV19,TRBD1,TRBJ1-2,.,TGTGCCAGTAGTACTTCAGGGGGAGTTGATGGCTACACCTTC,CASSTSGGVDGYTF
TRBV30,.,TRBJ1-5,.,TGTGCCTGGACAGGGGATAGCAATCAGCCCCAGCATTTT,CAWTGDSNQPQHF
TRBV28,.,TRBJ1-1,.,TGTGCCAGCAGACAGGACAGCTTTACTGAAGCTTTCTTT,CASRQDSFTEAFF
TRBV10-3,TRBD2,TRBJ2-1,.,TGTGCCATCAGGTCGGGGGGACTCCACAATGAGCAGTTCTTC,CAIRSGGLHNEQFF
TRBV5-4,.,TRBJ2-2,.,TGTGCCAGCAGCTTGGCCGGACGTGAGACCGGGGAGCTGTTTTTT,CASSLAGRETGELFF
TRBV11-2,TRBD1,TRBJ2-1,.,TGTGCCAGCAGCTTAGACAGGGGGCTAGGGAATGAGCAGTTCTTC,CASSLDRGLGNEQFF
TRBV11-3,.,TRBJ1-1,.,TGTGCCAGCAGCTTGGAAGGGGCCACTGAAGCTTTCTTT,CASSLEGATEAFF
TRBV6-1,TRBD1,TRBJ1-1,once,TGTGCCAGCAATATACCCGGGACAGGTGATAAAGCTTTCTTT,CASNIPGTGDKAFF
TRBV15,.,TRBJ2-3,.,TGTGCCACCAGCAGAGGGAGTGTGAGGGGATCCGCAGATACGCAGTATTTT,CATSRGSVRGSADTQYF
TRBV5-1,.,TRBJ2-3,.,TGCGCCAGCAGCTTGAGCAGCACAGATACGCAGTATTTT,CASSLSSTDTQYF
TRBV10-2,TRBD2,TRBJ2-6,few,TGCGCCAGCAGTGAGTATGGGACTAGCGGGATGGCCGGGGCCAACGTCCTGACTTTC,CASSEYGTSGMAGANVLTF
TRBV18,.,TRBJ1-6,.,TGTGCCAGCTCAACTGAGGAAAGCTCCTATAATTCACCCCTCCACTTT,CASSTEESSYNSPLHF
TRBV7-9,.,TRBJ1-5,once,TGTGCCAGCAGCTTAGGAGTAAGCAATCAGCCCCAGCATTTT,CASSLGVSNQPQHF
TRBV5-5,.,TRBJ2-3,once,TGTGCCAGCAGCTTAGTTACGACAGGCACAGATACGCAGTATTTT,CASSLVTTGTDTQYF
TRBV27,.,TRBJ2-2,.,TGTGCCAGCACCGACAGCCCGAACACCGGGGAGCTGTTTTTT,CASTDSPNTGELFF
TRBV28,.,TRBJ1-1,once,TGTGCCAGCAGTTTCCCTCAGGGGCTGGGGGCTTTCTTT,CASSFPQGLGAFF
TRBV5-1,.,TRBJ2-3,.,TGCGCCAGCAGCTTGGCGGGAGCGATCACAGATACGCAGTATTTT,CASSLAGAITDTQYF
TRBV5-4,TRBD1,TRBJ2-7,once,TGTGCCAGCAGCTTGGGGGGGACAGTCTACGAGCAGTACTTC,CASSLGGTVYEQYF
TRBV4-2,TRBD2,TRBJ2-1,.,TGTGCCAGCAGCCCACAGGTTCTTAGCGGGGGGGTCACCAATGAGCAGTTCTTC,CASSPQVLSGGVTNEQFF
TRBV6-5,.,TRBJ2-5,.,TGTGCCAGCAGTTACAACTGGGGAGAGACCCAGTACTTC,CASSYNWGETQYF
TRBV6-1,.,TRBJ2-2,.,TGTGCCAGCACTACGGACCACAGAACCGGGGAGCTGTTTTTT,CASTTDHRTGELFF